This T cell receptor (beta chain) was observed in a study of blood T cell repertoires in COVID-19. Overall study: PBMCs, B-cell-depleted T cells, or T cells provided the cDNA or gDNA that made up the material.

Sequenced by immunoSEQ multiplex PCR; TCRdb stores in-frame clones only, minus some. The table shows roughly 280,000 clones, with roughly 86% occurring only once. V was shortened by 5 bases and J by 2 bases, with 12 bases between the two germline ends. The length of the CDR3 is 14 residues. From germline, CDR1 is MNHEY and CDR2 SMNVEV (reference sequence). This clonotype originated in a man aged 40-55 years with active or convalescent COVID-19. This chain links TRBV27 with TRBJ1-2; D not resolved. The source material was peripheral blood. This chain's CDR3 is CASSRLGGNYGYTF. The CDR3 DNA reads TGTGCCAGCAGTCGCCTAGGAGGAAACTATGGCTACACCTTC.